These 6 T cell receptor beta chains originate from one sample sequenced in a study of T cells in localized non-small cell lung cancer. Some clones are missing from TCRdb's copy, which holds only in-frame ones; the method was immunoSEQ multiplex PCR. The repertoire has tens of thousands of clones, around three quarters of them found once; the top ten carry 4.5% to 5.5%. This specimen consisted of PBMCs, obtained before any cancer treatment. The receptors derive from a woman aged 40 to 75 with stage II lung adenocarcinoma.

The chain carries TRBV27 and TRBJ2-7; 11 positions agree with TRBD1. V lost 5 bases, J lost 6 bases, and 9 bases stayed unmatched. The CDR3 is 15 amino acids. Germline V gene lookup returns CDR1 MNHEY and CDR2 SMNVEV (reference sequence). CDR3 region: CASSPRRDRGGEQYF. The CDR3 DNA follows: TGTGCCAGCAGTCCAAGAAGGGACAGGGGGGGCGAGCAGTACTTC.

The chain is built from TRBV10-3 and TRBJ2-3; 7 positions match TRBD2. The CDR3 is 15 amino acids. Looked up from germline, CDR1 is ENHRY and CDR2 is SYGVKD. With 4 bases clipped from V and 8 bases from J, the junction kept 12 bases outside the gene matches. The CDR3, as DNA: TGTGCCATCAGTGGGGGCGGGGGAGTTTCGGGTACGCAGTATTTT. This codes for CAISGGGGVSGTQYF.

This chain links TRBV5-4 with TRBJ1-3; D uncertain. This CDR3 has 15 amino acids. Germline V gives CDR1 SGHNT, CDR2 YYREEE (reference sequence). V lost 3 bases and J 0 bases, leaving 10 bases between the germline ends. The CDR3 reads CASSSRTRSGNTIYF. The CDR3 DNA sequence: TGTGCCAGCAGCTCAAGGACTCGCTCTGGAAACACCATATATTTT.

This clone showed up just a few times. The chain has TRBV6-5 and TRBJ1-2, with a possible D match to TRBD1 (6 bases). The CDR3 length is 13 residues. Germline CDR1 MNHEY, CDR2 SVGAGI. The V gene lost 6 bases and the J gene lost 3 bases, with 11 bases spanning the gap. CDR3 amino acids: CASRTGTHYGYTF. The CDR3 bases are TGTGCCAGCAGAACAGGGACTCACTATGGCTACACCTTC.

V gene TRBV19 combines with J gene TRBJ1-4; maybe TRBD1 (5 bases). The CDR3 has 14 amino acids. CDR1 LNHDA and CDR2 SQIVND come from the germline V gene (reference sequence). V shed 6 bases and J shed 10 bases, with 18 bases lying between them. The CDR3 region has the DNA TGTGCCAGTAGCCCGGTCGGGGGGGAAGGAAAACTGTTTTTT. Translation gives CASSPVGGEGKLFF.

CDR3 bases: TGTGCCAGTAGCCCTGGGGACGTCCCGAGAAGTGACTACACCTTC. This codes for CASSPGDVPRSDYTF. This chain links TRBV19 with TRBJ1-2, with a tentative D call TRBD1 (5 bases). Trimming took off 6 bases at V and 10 bases at J, with 24 bases between the two ends. The CDR3 spans 15 residues. Germline loops: CDR1 LNHDA, CDR2 SQIVND (reference sequence).